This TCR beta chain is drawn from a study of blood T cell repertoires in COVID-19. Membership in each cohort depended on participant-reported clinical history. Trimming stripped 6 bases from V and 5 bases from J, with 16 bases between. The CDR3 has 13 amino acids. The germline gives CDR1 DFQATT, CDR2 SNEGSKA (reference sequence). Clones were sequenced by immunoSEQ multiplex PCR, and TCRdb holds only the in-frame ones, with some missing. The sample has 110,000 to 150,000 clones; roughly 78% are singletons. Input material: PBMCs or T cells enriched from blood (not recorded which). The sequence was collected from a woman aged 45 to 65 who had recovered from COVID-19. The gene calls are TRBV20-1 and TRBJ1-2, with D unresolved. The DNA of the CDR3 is TGCAGTGCAAGTCGCAGGTCAGCATATGGCTACACCTTC. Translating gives CSASRRSAYGYTF.